This TCR beta chain is drawn from a study of regulatory T cells. Study-level results: Control CD8+ cells showed a nonsignificant trend toward higher Shannon entropy than patient CD8+ cells.

Worth noting for this clone: What it recognizes is unknown.

The CDR3 contains 18 residues. V dropped 6 bases and J dropped 4 bases, with 25 bases sitting between them. Germline lookup yields CDR1 MDHEN and CDR2 SYDVKM. The primer mix had 52 TRBV and 13 TRBJ primers. Sequencing used immunoSEQ multiplex PCR; TCRdb keeps in-frame clones, though not all of them. This sample has over 20,000 clones; 93% occur once, and the top ten carry about 3.8%. The gene calls are TRBV28 and TRBJ2-1; the D gene is possibly TRBD1 (6 bases). The source is a child under 10 years old with CD3G deficiency. The sample taken for sequencing was CD8+ T cells sorted from blood. The chain's CDR3 is CASRASRTAPYNYNEQFF. The CDR3 DNA sequence: TGTGCCAGCAGGGCCTCACGGACAGCGCCTTACAATTACAATGAGCAGTTCTTC. Complete variable domain (other parts from reference TRBV28 and TRBJ2-1): DVKVTQSSRYLVKRTGEKVFLECVQDMDHENMFWYRQDPGLGLRLIYFSYDVKMKEKGDIPEGYSVSREKKERFSLILESASTNQTSMYLCASRASRTAPYNYNEQFFGPGTRLTVL.